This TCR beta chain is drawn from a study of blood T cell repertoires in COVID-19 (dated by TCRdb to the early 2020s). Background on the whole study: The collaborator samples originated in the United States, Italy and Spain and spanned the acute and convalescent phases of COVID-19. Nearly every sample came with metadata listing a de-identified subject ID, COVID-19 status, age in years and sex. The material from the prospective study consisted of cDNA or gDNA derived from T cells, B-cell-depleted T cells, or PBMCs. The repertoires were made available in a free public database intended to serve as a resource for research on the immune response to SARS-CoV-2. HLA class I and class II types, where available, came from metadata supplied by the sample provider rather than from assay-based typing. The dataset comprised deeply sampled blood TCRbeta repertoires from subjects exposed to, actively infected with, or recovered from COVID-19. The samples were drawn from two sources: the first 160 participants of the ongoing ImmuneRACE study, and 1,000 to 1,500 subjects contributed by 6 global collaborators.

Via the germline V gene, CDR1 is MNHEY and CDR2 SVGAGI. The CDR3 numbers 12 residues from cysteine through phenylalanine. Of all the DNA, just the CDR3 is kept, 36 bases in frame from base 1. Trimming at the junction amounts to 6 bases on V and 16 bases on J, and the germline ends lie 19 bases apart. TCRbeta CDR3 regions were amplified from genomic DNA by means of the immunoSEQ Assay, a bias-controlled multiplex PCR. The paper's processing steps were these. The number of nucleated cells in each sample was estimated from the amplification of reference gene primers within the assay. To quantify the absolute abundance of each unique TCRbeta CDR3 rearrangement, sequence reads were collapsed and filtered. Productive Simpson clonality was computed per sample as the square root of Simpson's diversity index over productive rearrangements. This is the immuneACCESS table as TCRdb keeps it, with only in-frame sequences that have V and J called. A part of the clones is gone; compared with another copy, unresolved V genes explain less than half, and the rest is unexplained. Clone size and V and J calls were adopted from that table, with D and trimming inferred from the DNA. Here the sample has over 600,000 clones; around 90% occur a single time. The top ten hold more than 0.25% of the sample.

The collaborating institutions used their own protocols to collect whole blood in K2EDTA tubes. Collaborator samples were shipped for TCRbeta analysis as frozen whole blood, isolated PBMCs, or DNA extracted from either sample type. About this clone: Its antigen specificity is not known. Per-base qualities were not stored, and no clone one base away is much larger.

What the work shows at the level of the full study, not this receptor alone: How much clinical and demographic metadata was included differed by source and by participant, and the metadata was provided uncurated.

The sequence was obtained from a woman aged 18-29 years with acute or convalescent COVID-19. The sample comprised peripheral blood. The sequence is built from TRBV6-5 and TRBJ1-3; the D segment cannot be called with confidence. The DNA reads TGTGCCAGCAGCCTGGTTCGGGTTAGCGACTATTTT. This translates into CASSLVRVSDYF.